This entry describes one T cell receptor (beta chain). At one boundary the junction diverges from the germline segment, which might be a read error. Produced via immunoSEQ multiplex PCR; TCRdb's table is partial and in-frame only. The sample has some 120,000 clones, roughly 92% seen once. The sample belongs to a study of T cell changes during pregnancy in multiple sclerosis. Germline CDR1 and CDR2: SGHDT and YYEEEE. The CDR3 loop spans 14 amino acids. Sequencing used peripheral blood, obtained in the third trimester of pregnancy. This TCR derives from a female donor with multiple sclerosis, enrolled in a pregnancy study. This chain joins TRBV5-6 and TRBJ1-4; tentative D call: TRBD1 (5 bases). CDR3 loop: CASTLAGLNEKLFF. The DNA for the CDR3 is TGTGCCAGCACCTTGGCAGGGCTGAATGAAAAACTGTTTTTT.